A single sample is the source of the 8 T cell receptor beta chains below, sequenced in a study of tissue T cells after allogeneic stem cell transplantation. Clones were sequenced by immunoSEQ multiplex PCR, and TCRdb holds only the in-frame ones, with some missing. The table includes approximately 2,000 clones, around 75% detected once. The sample here was tissue from the stomach, taken at autopsy. The receptors shown here come from an older female donor with lung cancer.

This clone was recorded only once. The chain carries TRBV6-2 or TRBV6-3 and TRBJ2-5; TRBD2 agrees at 7 bases. V lost 2 bases and J lost 2; bases outside the gene matches: 8. This CDR3 is built from 16 residues. CDR1 and CDR2 from the germline V gene are MNHEY and SVGEGT. CDR3 in DNA: TGTGCCAGCAGTTACCAACCAATCGGGGGGCAAGAGACCCAGTACTTC. This encodes CASSYQPIGGQETQYF.

The J gene is TRBJ1-1, the V gene TRBV19; 7 bases map to TRBD1. The CDR3 contains 14 residues. V shed 4 bases and J 10 bases; nucleotides not matched to a gene: 12. The germline CDR1 and CDR2 sequences are LNHDA and SQIVND (reference sequence). The CDR3 nucleotides read TGTGCCAGTAGTACGAGCAGCAGGGGGGACCTAGCTTTCTTT. Translated, it gives CASSTSSRGDLAFF.

This clone appeared a few times. The chain carries TRBV4-1 and TRBJ2-1; D remains unclear. The V end lost 1 base, the J end lost 1 base, and 8 bases lay between the germline ends. CDR1 and CDR2 from the germline V gene are MGHRA and YSYEKL. The CDR3 runs to 15 residues. This CDR3 is CASSQGLSSYNEQFF. CDR3 in DNA: TGCGCCAGCAGCCAAGGTTTATCGTCCTACAATGAGCAGTTCTTC.

The chain links TRBV3-1 (or the pseudogene TRBV3-2) to TRBJ2-1, with TRBD2 matching over 10 bases. Germline CDR1 and CDR2: LGHDT and YNNKEL (reference sequence). The CDR3 has 18 amino acids. The V and J ends lost 0 bases and 5 bases, in that order; junction bases with no gene match: 10. CDR3 protein: CASSQDRASGRTNNEQFF. In DNA, the CDR3 is TGTGCCAGCAGCCAAGATCGCGCTAGCGGGAGAACCAACAATGAGCAGTTCTTC.

The chain recombines TRBV6-6 with TRBJ1-4, with D unclear. The V gene lost 7 bases and the J gene lost 3 bases, with 6 bases spanning the gap. Germline CDR1 is MNHNY and CDR2 is SVGAGI (reference sequence). The CDR3 spans 12 residues. The CDR3 protein is CASKQPNEKLFF. Written as DNA, the CDR3 is TGTGCCAGCAAACAGCCTAATGAAAAACTGTTTTTT.

The chain is built from TRBV6-5 and TRBJ2-7; no clear D. Trimming left V 4 bases short and J 3 bases short, with 13 bases between. The CDR3 has 14 amino acids. Germline V CDR1 and CDR2: MNHEY, SVGAGI. The CDR3 protein is CASSSNPPLYEQYF. In DNA, the CDR3 is TGTGCCAGCAGTTCCAACCCCCCCCTCTACGAGCAGTACTTC.

This clone was detected once. The V gene is TRBV7-2, the J gene TRBJ1-2, with D possibly matching TRBD1 (6 bases). The CDR3 consists of 17 residues. Germline V gene sequence: CDR1 SGHTA, CDR2 FQGNSA. V lost 1 base to trimming and J lost 2 bases, with 17 bases between them. The CDR3 region has the DNA TGTGCCAGCAGCTTAGTGGGGGGGCAGGGGACCAACTATGGCTACACCTTC. It is translated as CASSLVGGQGTNYGYTF.

V and J are TRBV19 and TRBJ2-6; D possibly matches TRBD1 or TRBD2 (5 bases each). Trimming took off 9 bases at V and 0 bases at J, with 9 bases between the two ends. Germline V gene lookup returns CDR1 LNHDA and CDR2 SQIVND (reference sequence). This CDR3 region has 14 residues. CDR3 DNA: TGTGCCAGCGGGGCTCTCTCTGGGGCCAACGTCCTGACTTTC. This codes for CASGALSGANVLTF.